Listed below are T cell receptor beta chains from one sample, sequenced in a study of blood T cell repertoires in COVID-19. Repertoires were generated with immunoSEQ multiplex PCR, while TCRdb's copy carries only in-frame clones and drops some. Here the sample spans a few hundred thousand clones, about nine tenths being singletons. Specimen: peripheral blood. Every receptor here comes from a woman between 45 and 60 years old with acute or convalescent COVID-19. Each CDR3 is given with its conserved first and last residue. The D gene is left open where the match is weak. Size tells how often a clone was seen (once, few, many) or the class of an expanded clone, and some rows leave it out.

clone size	J gene	D gene	V gene	CDR3 protein	CDR3 DNA
once	TRBJ2-3	TRBD1	TRBV19	CASTVQGADTQYF	TGTGCCAGTACTGTACAGGGGGCAGATACGCAGTATTTT
NA	TRBJ2-7	TRBD2	TRBV7-2	CASSLASGGAQYF	TGTGCCAGCAGCTTAGCTAGCGGGGGCGCGCAGTACTTC
once	TRBJ2-3	NA	TRBV2	CASSAGWQGGDTQYF	TGTGCCAGCAGTGCCGGGTGGCAGGGTGGGGATACGCAGTATTTT
NA	TRBJ2-2	NA	TRBV5-1	CASSLEFRGERTGELFF	TGCGCCAGCAGCTTGGAGTTCAGGGGAGAAAGGACCGGGGAGCTGTTTTTT
NA	TRBJ1-3	NA	TRBV4-1	CASSQDGGSGNTIYF	TGCGCCAGCAGCCAAGATGGAGGGTCTGGAAACACCATATATTTT
NA	TRBJ1-2	NA	TRBV4-1	CASSQAITRRDYGYTF	TGCGCCAGCAGCCAAGCGATTACCAGGAGGGACTATGGCTACACCTTC
NA	TRBJ1-2	TRBD1	TRBV27	CASSPGQGASYTF	TGTGCCAGCAGTCCCGGACAGGGGGCTAGCTACACCTTC
NA	TRBJ2-3	NA	TRBV7-9	CASSLEGQTTDTQYF	TGTGCCAGCAGCTTAGAGGGGCAGACTACAGATACGCAGTATTTT
NA	TRBJ2-1	NA	TRBV10-3	CAIRDNDYNEQFF	TGTGCCATCAGGGACAACGACTACAATGAGCAGTTCTTC
NA	TRBJ2-2	NA	TRBV6-5	CARAGPTNTGELFF	TGTGCCAGGGCGGGACCTACGAACACCGGGGAGCTGTTTTTT
NA	TRBJ1-4	NA	TRBV2	CASSEWGATNEKLFF	TGTGCCAGCAGTGAATGGGGGGCAACTAATGAAAAACTGTTTTTT
NA	TRBJ1-1	NA	TRBV6-5	CASSWDTFRPEAFF	TGTGCCAGCAGCTGGGACACTTTCCGGCCTGAAGCTTTCTTT
NA	TRBJ2-2	NA	TRBV5-1	CASSLVTVTGELFF	TGCGCCAGCAGCCTGGTCACAGTCACCGGGGAGCTGTTTTTT
NA	TRBJ2-1	TRBD2	TRBV4-1	CASSQVDMGLAALNEQFF	TGCGCCAGCAGCCAAGTCGATATGGGACTAGCGGCGTTGAATGAGCAGTTCTTC
NA	TRBJ2-2	NA	TRBV19	CASTDQGWTGELFF	TGTGCCAGTACTGACCAGGGTTGGACCGGGGAGCTGTTTTTT
NA	TRBJ1-2	NA	TRBV6-5	CASMSGQSDGGYTF	TGTGCCAGCATGTCCGGACAGTCGGACGGTGGCTACACCTTC
NA	TRBJ2-7	NA	TRBV20-1	CSASETATYEQYF	TGCAGTGCTAGTGAGACAGCAACCTACGAGCAGTACTTC
NA	TRBJ2-2	TRBD1	TRBV5-1	CASSLPRQGGTGELFF	TGCGCCAGCAGCTTACCCCGACAGGGGGGGACCGGGGAGCTGTTTTTT
NA	TRBJ2-1	NA	TRBV2	CASSTEGLLADSYNEQFF	TGTGCCAGCAGTACCGAAGGCCTCTTAGCGGACTCCTACAATGAGCAGTTCTTC
NA	TRBJ2-2	TRBD2	TRBV5-4	CASRGSGGAPGELFF	TGTGCCAGCAGGGGTAGCGGGGGGGCCCCCGGGGAGCTGTTTTTT
NA	TRBJ1-1	TRBD1	TRBV7-2	CASSFENRGPTEAFF	TGTGCCAGCAGCTTTGAGAACAGGGGTCCGACTGAAGCTTTCTTT
NA	TRBJ2-1	TRBD2	TRBV19	CASSIFPRAGGYNEQFF	TGTGCCAGTAGTATATTTCCTCGGGCGGGGGGGTACAATGAGCAGTTCTTC
NA	TRBJ2-5	NA	TRBV5-1	CASSSGIGGTETQYF	TGCGCCAGCAGCTCTGGGATAGGAGGTACGGAGACCCAGTACTTC
once	TRBJ2-7	TRBD2	TRBV5-5	CASGHGSGASYEQYF	TGTGCCAGCGGCCATGGGAGCGGGGCCTCCTACGAGCAGTACTTC
NA	TRBJ1-5	NA	TRBV27	CASSLSRLQPQHF	TGTGCCAGCAGTTTATCGAGACTTCAGCCCCAGCATTTT
NA	TRBJ1-2	TRBD1	TRBV6-4	CASSDSGTASGGYTF	TGTGCCAGCAGTGACTCGGGGACAGCTTCGGGGGGCTACACCTTC
once	TRBJ2-7	NA	TRBV27	CASSKGGPYEQYF	TGTGCCAGCTCGAAAGGAGGGCCCTACGAGCAGTACTTC